The rows below give T cell receptor beta chains drawn from one sample of a study of T cell responses to AZD1222 COVID-19 vaccine. Sequenced by immunoSEQ multiplex PCR; TCRdb stores in-frame clones only, minus some. The table lists a few hundred thousand clones, just over 90% of them singletons. Sequenced here: peripheral blood, sampled on day 0 of AZD1222 vaccination. These receptor sequences come from an adult in good health. The CDR3 runs from the conserved cysteine through the conserved F or W. Each record gives: J gene, clone size, D gene, V gene, CDR3 DNA, CDR3 protein. The D gene is left open where the match is weak. Expanded clones get a size class; other rows say once, few or many, or leave the size out.

J gene: TRBJ1-1
clone size: .
D gene: .
V gene: TRBV11-2
CDR3 DNA: TGTGCCAGCTCGTTAGGCACTGAAGCTTTCTTT
CDR3 protein: CASSLGTEAFF

J gene: TRBJ1-4
clone size: .
D gene: .
V gene: TRBV19
CDR3 DNA: TGTGCCAGTAGTATAAGGCAGCCAGAAAAACTGTTTTTT
CDR3 protein: CASSIRQPEKLFF

J gene: TRBJ2-5
clone size: .
D gene: .
V gene: TRBV9
CDR3 DNA: TGTGCCAGCAGCGTAGGGTCGGGCGGAGGGCGAGGGGGGGAGACCCAGTACTTC
CDR3 protein: CASSVGSGGGRGGETQYF

J gene: TRBJ1-1
clone size: .
D gene: TRBD1
V gene: TRBV19
CDR3 DNA: TGTGCCAGTAGTAGCCTCGGGACAGAGAACACTGAAGCTTTCTTT
CDR3 protein: CASSSLGTENTEAFF

J gene: TRBJ1-1
clone size: .
D gene: .
V gene: TRBV7-2
CDR3 DNA: TGTGCCAGCAGCTCCCAGACGGGTGAAGCTTTCTTT
CDR3 protein: CASSSQTGEAFF

J gene: TRBJ1-4
clone size: .
D gene: .
V gene: TRBV6-5
CDR3 DNA: TGTGCCAGCAGTTACTCGGGGCCAACTAATGAAAAACTGTTTTTT
CDR3 protein: CASSYSGPTNEKLFF

J gene: TRBJ1-5
clone size: .
D gene: .
V gene: TRBV19
CDR3 DNA: TGTGCCAGTAGTATAGAGCAGGGTAATCAGCCCCAGCATTTT
CDR3 protein: CASSIEQGNQPQHF

J gene: TRBJ1-5
clone size: .
D gene: .
V gene: TRBV19
CDR3 DNA: TGTGCCAGTATGCGAGGGGGTGCCTATCAGCCCCAGCATTTT
CDR3 protein: CASMRGGAYQPQHF

J gene: TRBJ1-1
clone size: .
D gene: .
V gene: TRBV5-1
CDR3 DNA: TGCGCCAGCAGCTTCGCCTTGAACACTGAAGCTTTCTTT
CDR3 protein: CASSFALNTEAFF

J gene: TRBJ1-1
clone size: .
D gene: TRBD1
V gene: TRBV7-8
CDR3 DNA: TGTGCCAGCAGCTTAGGGGGACAGGGGACCTACACTGAAGCTTTCTTT
CDR3 protein: CASSLGGQGTYTEAFF

J gene: TRBJ2-7
clone size: .
D gene: .
V gene: TRBV4-3
CDR3 DNA: TGCGCCAGCAGCCAAGCGCCCGCGCCTACCTACGAGCAGTACTTC
CDR3 protein: CASSQAPAPTYEQYF

J gene: TRBJ2-3
clone size: .
D gene: .
V gene: TRBV11-3
CDR3 DNA: TGTGCCAGCAGCTTAGATCCGACGACGGCTACGCAGTATTTT
CDR3 protein: CASSLDPTTATQYF

J gene: TRBJ1-2
clone size: .
D gene: TRBD1
V gene: TRBV6-5
CDR3 DNA: TGTGCCAGCAGCATTAGGGGGCGAGGTTATGGCTACACCTTC
CDR3 protein: CASSIRGRGYGYTF

J gene: TRBJ2-1
clone size: .
D gene: .
V gene: TRBV2
CDR3 DNA: TGTGCCACTGCGCAGAATGAGCAGTTCTTC
CDR3 protein: CATAQNEQFF

J gene: TRBJ2-2
clone size: .
D gene: .
V gene: TRBV3-1/TRBV3-2
CDR3 DNA: TGTGCCAGCAGCCCCCTTTTGGGCGGGGAGCTGTTTTTT
CDR3 protein: CASSPLLGGELFF

J gene: TRBJ2-2
clone size: .
D gene: TRBD1
V gene: TRBV19
CDR3 DNA: TGTGCCAGTAGTGTCACAGGGGGCACCGGGGAGCTGTTTTTT
CDR3 protein: CASSVTGGTGELFF

J gene: TRBJ2-3
clone size: .
D gene: TRBD2
V gene: TRBV5-1
CDR3 DNA: TGCGCCAGCATAAGCGGGAGGGCCACAGATACGCAGTATTTT
CDR3 protein: CASISGRATDTQYF

J gene: TRBJ1-1
clone size: .
D gene: .
V gene: TRBV9
CDR3 DNA: TGTGCCAGCAGCGCGGACGACTCGTGGGAGGGTGGCTTGAACACTGAAGCTTTCTTT
CDR3 protein: CASSADDSWEGGLNTEAFF

J gene: TRBJ1-2
clone size: .
D gene: TRBD1
V gene: TRBV6-5
CDR3 DNA: TGTGCCAGCAGTTATTCGAGACAGGGCCACTATGGCTACACCTTC
CDR3 protein: CASSYSRQGHYGYTF

J gene: TRBJ1-5
clone size: .
D gene: .
V gene: TRBV6-2/TRBV6-3
CDR3 DNA: TGTGCCAGCAGTTACTCGGGAGGACAAGGCAATCAGCCCCAGCATTTT
CDR3 protein: CASSYSGGQGNQPQHF

J gene: TRBJ1-6
clone size: once
D gene: .
V gene: TRBV30
CDR3 DNA: TGTGCCTGGGGAGTAACAGGGCTTTACAATTCACCCCTCCACTTT
CDR3 protein: CAWGVTGLYNSPLHF

J gene: TRBJ1-1
clone size: .
D gene: .
V gene: TRBV28
CDR3 DNA: TGTGCCAGCATTTCAGGGGATGGCACTGAAGCTTTCTTT
CDR3 protein: CASISGDGTEAFF

J gene: TRBJ1-4
clone size: .
D gene: .
V gene: TRBV5-1
CDR3 DNA: TGCGCCAGCAGCTCTCAGGGTTTCGGCGAAAAACTGTTTTTT
CDR3 protein: CASSSQGFGEKLFF

J gene: TRBJ1-2
clone size: .
D gene: .
V gene: TRBV30
CDR3 DNA: TGTGCCTGGAGTCCGACTGGAGTTAGAGGCTACACCTTC
CDR3 protein: CAWSPTGVRGYTF

J gene: TRBJ2-2
clone size: .
D gene: .
V gene: TRBV9
CDR3 DNA: TGTGCCAGCACCGGACAGGGACTAGAAACCGGGGAGCTGTTTTTT
CDR3 protein: CASTGQGLETGELFF

J gene: TRBJ1-1
clone size: .
D gene: .
V gene: TRBV24-1
CDR3 DNA: TGTGCCACCAGTGACCCGGGGGGGAACGAAGCTTTCTTT
CDR3 protein: CATSDPGGNEAFF

J gene: TRBJ2-1
clone size: .
D gene: .
V gene: TRBV19
CDR3 DNA: TGTGCCAGTAGTAGCGGATCCACCTACAATGAGCAGTTCTTC
CDR3 protein: CASSSGSTYNEQFF

J gene: TRBJ1-1
clone size: .
D gene: .
V gene: TRBV7-8
CDR3 DNA: TGTGCCAGCAGCTTAGTGAACACAGGATCTGAAGCTTTCTTT
CDR3 protein: CASSLVNTGSEAFF

J gene: TRBJ1-1
clone size: .
D gene: .
V gene: TRBV28
CDR3 DNA: TGTGCCAGCGGCCTTGTCCGCACTGAAGCTTTCTTT
CDR3 protein: CASGLVRTEAFF

J gene: TRBJ1-1
clone size: .
D gene: .
V gene: TRBV9
CDR3 DNA: TGTGCCAGCAGCCCAGCGACAGTGAACACTGAAGCTTTCTTT
CDR3 protein: CASSPATVNTEAFF

J gene: TRBJ2-2
clone size: .
D gene: TRBD1
V gene: TRBV25-1
CDR3 DNA: TGTGCCAGCAGCGCAGACAGGGCCACCGGGGAGCTGTTTTTT
CDR3 protein: CASSADRATGELFF

J gene: TRBJ1-6
clone size: .
D gene: .
V gene: TRBV25-1
CDR3 DNA: TGTGCCAGCAGTGAATATGACAGTTATTCACCCCTCCACTTT
CDR3 protein: CASSEYDSYSPLHF

J gene: TRBJ2-4
clone size: .
D gene: .
V gene: TRBV2
CDR3 DNA: TGTGCCAGCAGTGATTACTCAGGTTGGAACATTCAGTACTTC
CDR3 protein: CASSDYSGWNIQYF

J gene: TRBJ2-7
clone size: once
D gene: .
V gene: TRBV27
CDR3 DNA: TGTGCCAGCAGTTTATCGCCAAGTTTGGAGATCTACGAGCAGTACTTC
CDR3 protein: CASSLSPSLEIYEQYF

J gene: TRBJ2-1
clone size: .
D gene: .
V gene: TRBV18
CDR3 DNA: TGTGCCAGCTCACCCAAGGATGAGCAGTTCTTC
CDR3 protein: CASSPKDEQFF

J gene: TRBJ1-1
clone size: .
D gene: TRBD1
V gene: TRBV5-4
CDR3 DNA: TGTGCCAGCAGCTGGGGACAGTGGGGCACTGAAGCTTTCTTT
CDR3 protein: CASSWGQWGTEAFF

J gene: TRBJ2-1
clone size: once
D gene: .
V gene: TRBV12-3/TRBV12-4
CDR3 DNA: TGTGCCAGCAGTTTAGGACAGTACAATGAGCAGTTCTTC
CDR3 protein: CASSLGQYNEQFF

J gene: TRBJ2-7
clone size: .
D gene: TRBD2
V gene: TRBV28
CDR3 DNA: TGTGCCAGCAGCCGCCGTGGTAGCGGGATTTACGAGCAGTACTTC
CDR3 protein: CASSRRGSGIYEQYF

J gene: TRBJ2-7
clone size: .
D gene: TRBD1
V gene: TRBV11-2
CDR3 DNA: TGTGCCAGCAGCTTAGATCGCTCGGGGACAGGGAGTGGCGAGCAGTACTTC
CDR3 protein: CASSLDRSGTGSGEQYF

J gene: TRBJ2-7
clone size: .
D gene: TRBD1
V gene: TRBV28
CDR3 DNA: TGTGCCAGCAGGTCCGGGACAGCCTCCTACGAGCAGTACTTC
CDR3 protein: CASRSGTASYEQYF

J gene: TRBJ2-7
clone size: .
D gene: .
V gene: TRBV15
CDR3 DNA: TGTGCCACCAGCAGAGATAATGCAGGGCGGGAGCAGTACTTC
CDR3 protein: CATSRDNAGREQYF

J gene: TRBJ2-2
clone size: .
D gene: .
V gene: TRBV5-4
CDR3 DNA: TGTGCCAGCAGCCCGGGACTTCCCACCGGGGAGCTGTTTTTT
CDR3 protein: CASSPGLPTGELFF

J gene: TRBJ1-4
clone size: .
D gene: .
V gene: TRBV14
CDR3 DNA: TGTGCCAGCAGCCAAGGGGGATATGAAAAACTGTTTTTT
CDR3 protein: CASSQGGYEKLFF

J gene: TRBJ2-7
clone size: .
D gene: .
V gene: TRBV3-1/TRBV3-2
CDR3 DNA: TGTGCCAGCAGCCGGGGGGTGGGCTACGAGCAGTACTTC
CDR3 protein: CASSRGVGYEQYF

J gene: TRBJ1-1
clone size: .
D gene: .
V gene: TRBV29-1
CDR3 DNA: TGCAGCGTCGCCCATACAGTGAACACTGAAGCTTTCTTT
CDR3 protein: CSVAHTVNTEAFF

J gene: TRBJ2-1
clone size: .
D gene: TRBD2
V gene: TRBV3-1/TRBV3-2
CDR3 DNA: TGTGCCAGCAGCCCCCGCGGGGGAAGCTCCTACAATGAGCAGTTCTTC
CDR3 protein: CASSPRGGSSYNEQFF

J gene: TRBJ2-2
clone size: .
D gene: TRBD1
V gene: TRBV18
CDR3 DNA: TGTGCCAGCTCACCACCACAACAGGGGGACACCGGGGAGCTGTTTTTT
CDR3 protein: CASSPPQQGDTGELFF

J gene: TRBJ2-7
clone size: .
D gene: .
V gene: TRBV5-6
CDR3 DNA: TGTGCCAGCAGCTTGGACGGGACACTAGGTTTCGAGCAGTACTTC
CDR3 protein: CASSLDGTLGFEQYF

J gene: TRBJ2-1
clone size: .
D gene: .
V gene: TRBV5-1
CDR3 DNA: TGCGCCAGCAGCTTGGAGATACCTACGAGGAATGAGCAGTTCTTC
CDR3 protein: CASSLEIPTRNEQFF

J gene: TRBJ1-2
clone size: .
D gene: .
V gene: TRBV12-3/TRBV12-4
CDR3 DNA: TGTGCCAGCAGTTTAGTTGGTTTAATAACCTTC
CDR3 protein: CASSLVGLITF

J gene: TRBJ2-5
clone size: .
D gene: TRBD2
V gene: TRBV19
CDR3 DNA: TGTGCCAGTAGTAAAGTAGCGGGGAGCCAAGAGACCCAGTACTTC
CDR3 protein: CASSKVAGSQETQYF

J gene: TRBJ2-6
clone size: .
D gene: .
V gene: TRBV5-1
CDR3 DNA: TGCGCCAGCAGCTTGGACAGGGTCGGGGCCAACGTCCTGACTTTC
CDR3 protein: CASSLDRVGANVLTF

J gene: TRBJ1-3
clone size: .
D gene: .
V gene: TRBV3-1/TRBV3-2
CDR3 DNA: TGTGCCAGCAGCCAAAGGGGAGGCTCTGGAAACACCATATATTTT
CDR3 protein: CASSQRGGSGNTIYF

J gene: TRBJ2-7
clone size: .
D gene: TRBD2
V gene: TRBV3-1/TRBV3-2
CDR3 DNA: TGTGCCAGCAGCCACGGGACTAGCGCCCACGAGCAGTACTTC
CDR3 protein: CASSHGTSAHEQYF

J gene: TRBJ1-5
clone size: .
D gene: .
V gene: TRBV5-6
CDR3 DNA: TGTGCCAGCAGCTTGGGACAGTACAATCAGCCCCAGCATTTT
CDR3 protein: CASSLGQYNQPQHF

J gene: TRBJ1-5
clone size: .
D gene: TRBD1
V gene: TRBV28
CDR3 DNA: TGTGCCAGCTGGACAGGGGGCTTTGGCAATCAGCCCCAGCATTTT
CDR3 protein: CASWTGGFGNQPQHF

J gene: TRBJ1-6
clone size: .
D gene: .
V gene: TRBV25-1
CDR3 DNA: TGTGCCAGCAGTGAAGAAGGTCCAGGGAGACTTTATAATTCACCCCTCCACTTT
CDR3 protein: CASSEEGPGRLYNSPLHF